A selection of T cell receptor beta chains follows, all from one sample in a study of cytotoxic CD8 clonotypes in ibrutinib-treated CLL. Only in-frame clones appear in the TCRdb table, and some are missing; sequencing was by immunoSEQ multiplex PCR. The table has about 40,000 clones, 65% to 70% seen once. Sequencing used PBMCs, obtained at disease progression, from a patient treated with ibrutinib. The receptor set was obtained from a human donor with chronic lymphocytic leukemia. Each CDR3 is given with its conserved first and last residue. D genes are given only for firm matches. Expanded clones get a size class; other rows say once, few or many, or leave the size out.

>TRBD2|TRBV4-3|once|TRBJ2-1
TGCGCCAGCAGCCAGGATGGCCTAGCGGGACTCAATGAGCAGTTCTTC
CASSQDGLAGLNEQFF
>NA|TRBV5-4|NA|TRBJ2-3
TGTGCCAGCAGCACCCGGGACAAGCAGTATTTT
CASSTRDKQYF
>NA|TRBV27|NA|TRBJ2-1
TGTGCCAGCAGTCCGACGGTATTCTACAATGAGCAGTTCTTC
CASSPTVFYNEQFF
>NA|TRBV6-1|NA|TRBJ1-2
TGTGCCAGCAGTGCACAGGGCAACTATGGCTACACCTTC
CASSAQGNYGYTF
>TRBD2|TRBV5-1|NA|TRBJ2-5
TGCGCCAGCAGCATGGGACTAGCGGGAGGTTCCGAGACCCAGTACTTC
CASSMGLAGGSETQYF
>TRBD2|TRBV11-2|NA|TRBJ2-7
TGTGCCAGCAGCCTACTAGCGGGAGGGCCCTACGAGCAGTACTTC
CASSLLAGGPYEQYF
>NA|TRBV5-6|NA|TRBJ2-5
TGTGCCAGCAGCCTTCCCCAAGAGACCCAGTACTTC
CASSLPQETQYF
>TRBD2|TRBV15|NA|TRBJ2-7
TGTGCCACCAGCAGCTTAGCGGGAGGAATAAGCTCCTACGAGCAGTACTTC
CATSSLAGGISSYEQYF
>NA|TRBV7-3|NA|TRBJ1-1
TGTGCCAGCAGCTCCCTTGGGGGGGGCGGGAACACTGAAGCTTTCTTT
CASSSLGGGGNTEAFF
>TRBD1|TRBV19|NA|TRBJ1-5
TGTGCCAGTAGTTGGTCCGGACAGGGAAACCAGCCCCAGCATTTT
CASSWSGQGNQPQHF
>NA|TRBV9|few|TRBJ2-3
TGTGCCAGCAGCGAGGGTAGCACAGATACGCAGTATTTT
CASSEGSTDTQYF
>TRBD2|TRBV5-4|few|TRBJ2-2
TGTGCCAGCAGCTTGGCACTAGCGCCCGGGGAGCTGTTTTTT
CASSLALAPGELFF
>NA|TRBV5-1|few|TRBJ2-7
TGCGCCAGCAGCTTGGCTCCAACCGGGGCCGAGCAGTACTTC
CASSLAPTGAEQYF
>NA|TRBV27|NA|TRBJ1-5
TGTGCCAGCAGTTTAGGGGGCTGGGGTCAGCCCCAGCATTTT
CASSLGGWGQPQHF
>NA|TRBV7-7|NA|TRBJ2-5
TGTGCTAGCAGCAGGACTAACCCGGGGGAGACCCAGTACTTC
CASSRTNPGETQYF
>NA|TRBV4-3|NA|TRBJ2-1
TGCGCCAGCAGCCAAGGGGGCCGATACAATGAGCAGTTCTTC
CASSQGGRYNEQFF
>NA|TRBV11-3|NA|TRBJ2-7
TGTGCCAGCAGCCCCGGTGGGGGATTCAGCTCCTACGAGCAGTACTTC
CASSPGGGFSSYEQYF
>TRBD1|TRBV7-8|NA|TRBJ1-1
TGTGCCAGCAGCCAGGGGGCCGTGTACACTGAAGCTTTCTTT
CASSQGAVYTEAFF
>NA|TRBV21-1|few|TRBJ2-7
TGTGCCAGCAGCAAAGGCGGGAGGGAAGACGAGCAGTACTTC
CASSKGGREDEQYF
>NA|TRBV2|once|TRBJ2-3
TGTGCCAGCAATAGCGGAGGGATCACAGATACGCAGTATTTT
CASNSGGITDTQYF
>TRBD2|TRBV7-9|NA|TRBJ2-1
TGTGCCAGCAGCATCTACAGCGGGAGCTCCTACAATGAGCAGTTCTTC
CASSIYSGSSYNEQFF
>NA|TRBV6-4|NA|TRBJ2-3
TGTGCCAGCAATAGCACAGGGAGCTGCACAGATACGCAGTATTTT
CASNSTGSCTDTQYF
>NA|TRBV6-6|NA|TRBJ1-5
TGTGCCAGCAGACCAACAGGGTCTCAGCCCCAGCATTTT
CASRPTGSQPQHF
>NA|TRBV5-1|NA|TRBJ2-2
TGCGCCAGCAGCGAGGGTCACGGCGGGCCCGGGGAGCTGTTTTTT
CASSEGHGGPGELFF
>NA|TRBV19|few|TRBJ1-2
TGTGCCAGTAGTACCGGGACGGTCTATGGCTACACCTTC
CASSTGTVYGYTF
>NA|TRBV11-3|NA|TRBJ2-5
TGTGCCAGCAGCTTGGGGAGGGGGGCACAAGAGACCCAGTACTTC
CASSLGRGAQETQYF
>TRBD2|TRBV7-2|once|TRBJ2-1
TGTGCCAGCACCTTTAGGGGGAGCGGGGGGAATGAGCAGTTCTTC
CASTFRGSGGNEQFF
>NA|TRBV21-1|NA|TRBJ2-7
TGTGCCAGCAGCGAACAAGACAGGGGCCTCTACGAGCAGTACTTC
CASSEQDRGLYEQYF
>TRBD1|TRBV7-3|NA|TRBJ1-1
TGTGCCAGCAGCACCGGACAGGGTTCCACTGAAGCTTTCTTT
CASSTGQGSTEAFF
>NA|TRBV6-6|NA|TRBJ1-1
TGTGCCAGCTTGGATATGAACACTGAAGCTTTCTTT
CASLDMNTEAFF
>NA|TRBV2|NA|TRBJ2-7
TGTGCCAGCAGTGGAGAGGGTCGGGAGACCTACGAGCAGTACTTC
CASSGEGRETYEQYF
>TRBD2|TRBV19|NA|TRBJ2-1
TGTGCCAGTAGAGCTAGCGGGGGAAACAATGAGCAGTTCTTC
CASRASGGNNEQFF
>TRBD2|TRBV5-1|once|TRBJ2-7
TGCGCCAGCAGCTTTAGCGGGAATACCTACGAGCAGTACTTC
CASSFSGNTYEQYF
>TRBD2|TRBV11-3|NA|TRBJ2-1
TGTGCCAGCAGCTCCCCGGGACTAGCGGGAGGGGGAAAGCAGTTCTTC
CASSSPGLAGGGKQFF
>NA|TRBV7-9|NA|TRBJ2-3
TGTGCCAGCAGCTCCGGGACTCGCACAGATACGCAGTATTTT
CASSSGTRTDTQYF
>NA|TRBV27|NA|TRBJ2-3
TGTGCCAGCAGTAGATCAGATACGCAGTATTTT
CASSRSDTQYF